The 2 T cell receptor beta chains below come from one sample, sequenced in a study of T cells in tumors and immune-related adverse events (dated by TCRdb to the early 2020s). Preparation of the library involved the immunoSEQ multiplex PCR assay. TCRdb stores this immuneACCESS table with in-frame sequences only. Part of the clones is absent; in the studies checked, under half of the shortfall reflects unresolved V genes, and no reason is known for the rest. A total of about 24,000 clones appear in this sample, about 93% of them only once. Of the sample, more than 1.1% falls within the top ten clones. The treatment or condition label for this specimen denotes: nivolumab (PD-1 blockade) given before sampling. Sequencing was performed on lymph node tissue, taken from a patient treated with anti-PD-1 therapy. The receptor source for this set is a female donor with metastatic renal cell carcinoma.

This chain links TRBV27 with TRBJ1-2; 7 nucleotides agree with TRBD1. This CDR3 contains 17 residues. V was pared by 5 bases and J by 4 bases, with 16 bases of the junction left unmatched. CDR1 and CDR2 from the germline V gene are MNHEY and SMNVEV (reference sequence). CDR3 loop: CASSLTHGTVLRYGYTF. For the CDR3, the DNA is TGTGCCAGCAGTCTTACTCATGGGACAGTCCTCCGCTATGGCTACACCTTC.

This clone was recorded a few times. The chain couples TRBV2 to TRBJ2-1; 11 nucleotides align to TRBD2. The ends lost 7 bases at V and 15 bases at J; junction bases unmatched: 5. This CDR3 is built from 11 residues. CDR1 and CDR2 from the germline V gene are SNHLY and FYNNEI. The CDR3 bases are TGTGCCAGCACAATTACTAGCGGGGGGTTCTTC. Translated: CASTITSGGFF.